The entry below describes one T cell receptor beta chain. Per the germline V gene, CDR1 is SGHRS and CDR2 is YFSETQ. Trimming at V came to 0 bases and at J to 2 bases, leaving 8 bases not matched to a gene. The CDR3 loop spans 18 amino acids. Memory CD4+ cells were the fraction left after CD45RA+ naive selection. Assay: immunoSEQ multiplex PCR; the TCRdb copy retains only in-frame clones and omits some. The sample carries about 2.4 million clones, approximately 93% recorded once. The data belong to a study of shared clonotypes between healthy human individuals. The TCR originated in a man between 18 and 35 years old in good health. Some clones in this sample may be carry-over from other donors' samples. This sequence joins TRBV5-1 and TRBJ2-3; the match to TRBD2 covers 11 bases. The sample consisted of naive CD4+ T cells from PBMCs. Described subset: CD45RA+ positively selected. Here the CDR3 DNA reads TGCGCCAGCAGCTTGGGGGGCCTAGCGGGAGGACACACAGATACGCAGTATTTT. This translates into CASSLGGLAGGHTDTQYF.